These 30 T cell receptor beta chains came from one sample sequenced in a study of T cell responses to AZD1222 COVID-19 vaccine. Here immunoSEQ multiplex PCR was the method, and the copy in TCRdb shows in-frame clones only, minus some. The sample contains more than 95,000 clones, 88% of which appear only once. The specimen comprised peripheral blood, sampled on day 0 of AZD1222 vaccination. Receptors were obtained from an adult in good health.

The chain is built from TRBV19 and TRBJ2-1; no clear D. Trimming removed 3 bases at V and 4 bases at J, with 13 bases between. The CDR3 has 15 residues. Germline-derived CDR1 and CDR2 are LNHDA and SQIVND (reference sequence). For the CDR3, the DNA is TGTGCCAGTAGTATGTTAGTAGACGGATACAATGAGCAGTTCTTC. It yields the protein CASSMLVDGYNEQFF.

The rearrangement links TRBV10-3 to TRBJ1-5; D remains ambiguous. The CDR3 contains 13 residues. V was shortened by 6 bases and J by 2 bases, with 8 bases between the two germline ends. CDR1 and CDR2 (germline): ENHRY, SYGVKD. In nucleotides, the CDR3 is TGTGCCATCAGCGTGGGAGGCAATCAGCCCCAGCATTTT. Translating gives CAISVGGNQPQHF.

This chain joins TRBV28 and TRBJ2-7; D unresolved. This CDR3 contains 11 residues. Trimming shortened V by 5 bases and J by 3 bases, and 5 bases separated the two germline ends. Germline V gene sequence: CDR1 MDHEN, CDR2 SYDVKM. The CDR3 protein is CASSAFYEQYF. The CDR3 coding sequence is TGTGCCAGCAGTGCATTCTACGAGCAGTACTTC.

The V call is TRBV25-1, the J call TRBJ1-2, with unresolved D. Germline values: CDR1 MGHDK, CDR2 SYGVNS. The V end was cut by 4 bases, the J end by 8 bases, with 14 bases between. The CDR3 has 13 residues. CDR3 sequence (DNA): TGTGCCAGCAGTGGCTTTGGAGAGGACGGCTACACCTTC. Amino acid sequence: CASSGFGEDGYTF.

This clone was picked up one time. The chain is built from TRBV9 and TRBJ2-1, with TRBD2 matching over 8 bases. The germline V gene encodes CDR1 SGDLS and CDR2 YYNGEE. Unmatched junction bases numbered 7, after V lost 1 base and J lost 7 bases. This CDR3 has 15 amino acids. The CDR3 DNA reads TGTGCCAGCAGCGTAATGAGCGGGGGCCTAAATGAGCAGTTCTTC. It codes for CASSVMSGGLNEQFF.

The chain uses TRBV6-5 and TRBJ1-2; no definite D call. Germline values: CDR1 MNHEY, CDR2 SVGAGI. V was pared by 7 bases and J by 7 bases, with 16 bases between. The CDR3 length is 13 residues. DNA for the CDR3: TGTGCCAGCATACCATATCAACTGGGTGGCTACACCTTC. Translation gives CASIPYQLGGYTF.

Comment on this clone: The junction departs from germline at one end; a sequencing error may be responsible. The chain carries TRBV2 and TRBJ1-3; D ambiguous. CDR3 length equals 13 residues. CDR1 SNHLY and CDR2 FYNNEI come from the germline V gene. CDR3 region: CASSEGVGSTIYF. The DNA of the CDR3 is TGTGCCAGCAGTGAAGGAGTTGGAAGCACCATATATTTT.

Comment on this clone: An end of the junction differs from the germline gene, which may be a read error. This chain joins TRBV6-5 and TRBJ1-2; a weak D match, TRBD1 (6 bases). The CDR3 contains 13 residues. Germline V gives CDR1 MNHEY, CDR2 SVGAGI. CDR3 DNA: TGTGCCAGCAGTTACGAGGGGGTCTATGACTACACCTTC. It yields the protein CASSYEGVYDYTF.

CDR3 nucleotides: TGTGCCAGCAGCTCCCTAGGGTCTGGAAACACCATATATTTT. Translated, it gives CASSSLGSGNTIYF. This chain uses TRBV7-2 with TRBJ1-3; no clear D. This CDR3 contains 14 residues. Germline loops: CDR1 SGHTA, CDR2 FQGNSA. V was cut by 4 bases and J by 1 base, with 8 bases left in between.

This clone occurred once. The rearrangement links TRBV11-3 to TRBJ2-3; either TRBD1 or TRBD2 may supply D (5 bases each). CDR1 and CDR2 from the germline V gene are SGHNT and YENEEA. V was shortened by 5 bases and J by 0 bases, with 12 bases between the two germline ends. The length of the CDR3 is 15 residues. CDR3 bases: TGTGCCAGCAGCCTCGACGGGGCTAGCACAGATACGCAGTATTTT. Its translation: CASSLDGASTDTQYF.

The V gene is TRBV18, the J gene TRBJ2-2; D remains unclear. Trimming shortened V by 5 bases and J by 4 bases, and 11 bases separated the two germline ends. The germline V gene encodes CDR1 KGHSH and CDR2 LQKENI. This CDR3 has 14 amino acids. In DNA form, the CDR3 reads TGTGCCAGCTCATTACGGAGCTCCACCGGGGAGCTGTTTTTT. Translating it yields CASSLRSSTGELFF.

This clone was detected once. This rearrangement joins TRBV27 to TRBJ1-2; TRBD1 matches 8 bases. Germline assignment: CDR1 MNHEY and CDR2 SMNVEV (reference sequence). V trimming: 6 bases; J trimming: 4 bases; junction bases outside the gene matches: 7. CDR3 size: 14 residues. CDR3 residues: CASRQTGEPYGYTF. The CDR3 DNA sequence: TGTGCCAGCAGACAGACAGGGGAGCCCTATGGCTACACCTTC.

The chain uses TRBV5-1 and TRBJ2-1, with D perhaps TRBD1 (6 bases). CDR3 length: 11 residues. V dropped 2 bases and J dropped 9 bases, with 6 bases sitting between them. Germline V gene data show CDR1 as SGHRS and CDR2 as YFSETQ. In DNA form, the CDR3 reads TGCGCCAGCAGCTTAGGGGGTGAGCAGTTCTTC. Amino acid sequence: CASSLGGEQFF.

V is TRBV6-5 and J is TRBJ1-2, with D possibly being TRBD1 (5 bases). Germline CDR1 reads MNHEY; CDR2 reads SVGAGI. Trimming took 4 bases from V and 5 from J, leaving 17 bases between them. The CDR3 has 15 residues. The chain's CDR3 is CASSFGQFEGYGYTF. In DNA form, the CDR3 reads TGTGCCAGCAGTTTCGGACAATTTGAGGGTTATGGCTACACCTTC.

In this sample, this clone turned up a few times. The CDR3 is CASSSPGLANHEQYF. The CDR3 DNA is TGTGCCAGCAGCTCTCCGGGACTAGCGAACCACGAGCAGTACTTC. The chain has TRBV6-1 and TRBJ2-7; 10 bases agree with TRBD2. The CDR3 runs 15 residues. Germline V CDR1 and CDR2: MNHNS, SASEGT. With V trimmed by 6 bases and J by 5 bases, 10 bases remained unmatched.

This clone showed up just once. The chain uses TRBV28 and TRBJ2-1; no clear D. The germline V gene encodes CDR1 MDHEN and CDR2 SYDVKM. Trimming pared 6 bases from V and 5 bases from J, leaving 5 bases between. This CDR3 has 11 amino acids. Here the CDR3 reads CASSLNNEQFF. CDR3 coding DNA: TGTGCCAGCAGCCTGAACAATGAGCAGTTCTTC.

The chain carries TRBV11-2 and TRBJ2-3; no definite D call. Germline V gene sequence: CDR1 SGHAT, CDR2 FQNNGV. Trimming removed 3 bases from V and 5 bases from J, with 12 bases in between. The CDR3 has 14 amino acids. The CDR3 spells CASSLGSSGDTQYF. The CDR3 DNA sequence: TGTGCCAGCAGCTTGGGATCCAGTGGAGATACGCAGTATTTT.

The chain uses TRBV19 and TRBJ2-1; D unresolved. V lost 7 bases and J lost 10, with 17 bases in between. Per the germline V gene, CDR1 is LNHDA and CDR2 is SQIVND (reference sequence). The CDR3 contains 13 residues. The CDR3 DNA reads TGTGCCAGTACCCCCGGTTGGGGAAAGGAGCAGTTCTTC. This codes for CASTPGWGKEQFF.

The J gene is TRBJ2-7, the V gene TRBV29-1; TRBD2 aligns across 8 bases. Trimming removed 0 bases from V and 3 bases from J; junction bases left unmatched: 10. CDR1 and CDR2 from the germline V gene are SQVTM and ANQGSEA. This CDR3 contains 16 residues. The CDR3 DNA reads as TGCAGCGTTGAAGATCACGGTCGCGGGAGGAACTACGAGCAGTACTTC. It translates to CSVEDHGRGRNYEQYF.

V gene TRBV7-8 combines with J gene TRBJ1-5, with a tentative D call TRBD1 (6 bases). This CDR3 comprises 15 residues. Germline V gene lookup returns CDR1 SGHVS and CDR2 FQNEAQ. The V gene lost 2 bases and the J gene lost 7 bases, with 15 bases spanning the gap. The CDR3 DNA follows: TGTGCCAGCAGCTTATACAGGGACGGGGGACAGCCCCAGCATTTT. Protein: CASSLYRDGGQPQHF.

The CDR3 coding sequence is TGCGCCAGCAGCTTGGATCACAGGGTCGCTGAAGCTTTCTTT. Translation: CASSLDHRVAEAFF. V is TRBV5-1 and J is TRBJ1-1, with D maybe TRBD1 (6 bases). Per the germline V gene, CDR1 is SGHRS and CDR2 is YFSETQ. The ends were cut back, 0 bases at V and 6 bases at J, with 12 bases in the middle. CDR3 length: 14 amino acids.

A single count supports this clone. J is TRBJ1-2 and V is TRBV2, with 7 nucleotides matching TRBD1. The CDR3 loop spans 13 amino acids. V shed 8 bases, J shed 4 bases, and the junction held 7 bases outside the gene matches. Looked up from germline, CDR1 is SNHLY and CDR2 is FYNNEI. The CDR3: CASLAQGIYGYTF. The DNA for the CDR3 is TGTGCCAGCTTGGCACAGGGGATCTATGGCTACACCTTC. Variable domain in full (rest from reference TRBV2 and TRBJ1-2): EPEVTQTPSHQVTQMGQEVILRCVPISNHLYFYWYRQILGQKVEFLVSFYNNEISEKSEIFDDQFSVERPDGSNFTLKIRSTKLEDSAMYFCASLAQGIYGYTFGSGTRLTVV.

V and J are TRBV9 and TRBJ2-1, with TRBD2 identical over 8 bases. J gave up 2 bases and V 3 bases, and 1 base lay outside the gene matches. This CDR3 region has 14 residues. Germline V CDR1 and CDR2: SGDLS, YYNGEE. The CDR3 loop is CASSATSAYNEQFF. CDR3 bases: TGTGCCAGCAGCGCGACTAGCGCCTACAATGAGCAGTTCTTC.

The rearrangement uses TRBV10-1 and TRBJ2-3; TRBD1 might be the D (5 bases). V lost 3 bases, J lost 3 bases, and 13 bases lay in between. The germline V gene has CDR1 WNHNN and CDR2 SYGVQD (reference sequence). CDR3 length: 15 residues. CDR3 bases: TGCGCCAGCAGTGATAGGGGCTTAGGGACAGATACGCAGTATTTT. Residues: CASSDRGLGTDTQYF.

With respect to this clone: The sample holds other DNA sequences that translate to the same CDR3. The gene calls are TRBV15 and TRBJ1-1; 8 bases align to TRBD1. Per the germline V gene, CDR1 is LNHNV and CDR2 is YYDKDF (reference sequence). CDR3 size: 14 residues. V gave up 2 bases and J gave up 6 bases; unmatched junction bases: 5. Here the CDR3 reads CATSRRGQGAEAFF. CDR3 sequence (DNA): TGTGCCACCAGCAGACGAGGACAGGGTGCTGAAGCTTTCTTT.

The chain recombines TRBV27 with TRBJ1-5; D unclear. From germline, CDR1 is MNHEY and CDR2 SMNVEV (reference sequence). The CDR3 consists of 15 residues. With 5 bases removed from V and 0 bases from J, the gap between germline ends came to 11 bases. CDR3 in amino acids: CASSPLWGSNQPQHF. DNA of the CDR3: TGTGCCAGCAGTCCCCTCTGGGGTAGCAATCAGCCCCAGCATTTT.

The V and J genes are TRBV30 and TRBJ1-3; D remains ambiguous. Germline lookup yields CDR1 GTSNPN and CDR2 SVGIG (reference sequence). CDR3 length: 15 residues. The V end was cut by 2 bases, the J end by 0 bases, with 11 bases between. This chain's CDR3 is CAWSNDASSGNTIYF. The CDR3, as DNA: TGTGCCTGGAGTAATGACGCGAGCTCTGGAAACACCATATATTTT.

V is TRBV4-2 and J is TRBJ1-6, with D perhaps TRBD1 (5 bases). V was clipped by 4 bases and J by 2 bases, with 15 bases between them. Germline values: CDR1 LGHNA, CDR2 YNFKEQ. The CDR3 is 17 amino acids. CDR3 nucleotides: TGTGCCAGCAGCCTTGGGACCCAGGGCGCCTATAATTCACCCCTCCACTTT. This codes for CASSLGTQGAYNSPLHF.

The chain links TRBV10-1 to TRBJ2-7, with D perhaps assigned TRBD1 or TRBD2 (5 bases each). The germline CDR1 and CDR2 sequences are WNHNN and SYGVQD (reference sequence). Trimming shortened V by 2 bases and J by 4 bases, and 15 bases separated the two germline ends. The length of the CDR3 is 15 residues. In nucleotides, the CDR3 is TGCGCCAGCAGTGAGGGGGACGGAAAAGATTACGAGCAGTACTTC. It yields the protein CASSEGDGKDYEQYF.

The rearrangement joins TRBV7-6 to TRBJ2-7; unclear D gene. The germline V gene encodes CDR1 SGHVS and CDR2 FNYEAQ. Trimming removed 3 bases at V and 3 bases at J, with 9 bases between. This CDR3 contains 13 residues. The CDR3 region has the DNA TGTGCCAGCAGCTTGAGACTCAACTACGAGCAGTACTTC. This codes for CASSLRLNYEQYF.